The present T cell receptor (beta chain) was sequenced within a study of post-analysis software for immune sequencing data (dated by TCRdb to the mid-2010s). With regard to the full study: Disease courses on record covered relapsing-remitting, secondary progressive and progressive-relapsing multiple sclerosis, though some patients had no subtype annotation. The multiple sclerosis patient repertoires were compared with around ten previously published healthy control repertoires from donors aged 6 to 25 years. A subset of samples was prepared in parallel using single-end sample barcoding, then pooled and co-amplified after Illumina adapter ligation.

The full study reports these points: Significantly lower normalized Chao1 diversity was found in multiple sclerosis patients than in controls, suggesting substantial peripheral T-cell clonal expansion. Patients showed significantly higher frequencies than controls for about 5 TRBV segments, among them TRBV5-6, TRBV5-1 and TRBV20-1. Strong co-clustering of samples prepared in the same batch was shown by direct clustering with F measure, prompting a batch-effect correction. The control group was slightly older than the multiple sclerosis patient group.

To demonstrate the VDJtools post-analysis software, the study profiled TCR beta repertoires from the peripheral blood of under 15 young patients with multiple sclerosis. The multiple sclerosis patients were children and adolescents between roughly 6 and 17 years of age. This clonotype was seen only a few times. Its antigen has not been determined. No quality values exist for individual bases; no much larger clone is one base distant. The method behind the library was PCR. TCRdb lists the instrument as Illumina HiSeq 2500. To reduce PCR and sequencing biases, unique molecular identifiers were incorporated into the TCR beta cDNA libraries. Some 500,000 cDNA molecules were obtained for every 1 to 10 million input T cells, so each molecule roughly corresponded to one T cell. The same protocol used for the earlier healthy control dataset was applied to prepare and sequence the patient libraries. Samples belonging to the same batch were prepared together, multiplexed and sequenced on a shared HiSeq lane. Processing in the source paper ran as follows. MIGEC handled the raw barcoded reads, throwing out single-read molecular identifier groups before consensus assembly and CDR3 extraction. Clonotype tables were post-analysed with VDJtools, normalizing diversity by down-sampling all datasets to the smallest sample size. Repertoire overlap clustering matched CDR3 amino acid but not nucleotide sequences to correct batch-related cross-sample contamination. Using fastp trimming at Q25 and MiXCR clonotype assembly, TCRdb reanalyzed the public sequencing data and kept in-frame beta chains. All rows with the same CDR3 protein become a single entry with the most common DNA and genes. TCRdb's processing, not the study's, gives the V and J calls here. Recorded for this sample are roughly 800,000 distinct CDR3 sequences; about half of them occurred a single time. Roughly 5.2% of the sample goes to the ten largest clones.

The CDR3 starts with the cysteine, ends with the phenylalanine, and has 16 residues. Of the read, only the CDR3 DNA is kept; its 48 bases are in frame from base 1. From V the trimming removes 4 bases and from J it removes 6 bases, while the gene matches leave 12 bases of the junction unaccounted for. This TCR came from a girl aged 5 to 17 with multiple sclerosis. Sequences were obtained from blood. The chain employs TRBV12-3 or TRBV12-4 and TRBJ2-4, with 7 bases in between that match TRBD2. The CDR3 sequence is CASSWASGSLGNIQYF. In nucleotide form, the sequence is TGTGCCAGCAGTTGGGCTAGCGGAAGCCTGGGAAACATTCAGTACTTC.